The next 6 T cell receptor beta chains were all read from a single sample in a study of blood T cell repertoires in COVID-19. Repertoires were generated with immunoSEQ multiplex PCR, while TCRdb's copy carries only in-frame clones and drops some. The sample shows about 190,000 clones, over 75% of them seen only once. The sample was peripheral blood. The receptor source for this set is a woman in her thirties or forties who had recovered from COVID-19.

This clone was seen only a few times. The CDR3 reads CASSPPGLPYNEQFF. CDR3 nucleotide sequence: TGTGCCAGCAGTCCGCCGGGACTACCATACAATGAGCAGTTCTTC. The chain is built from TRBV28 and TRBJ2-1, with 7 bases aligning to TRBD2. This CDR3 is 15 amino acids long. Germline V gene data show CDR1 as MDHEN and CDR2 as SYDVKM. Losses at the gene ends were 5 bases for V and 4 bases for J; bases not matched to a gene: 8.

V and J are TRBV29-1 and TRBJ1-5; 7 bases line up with TRBD1. CDR3 length equals 12 residues. The germline CDR1 and CDR2 sequences are SQVTM and ANQGSEA. V was clipped by 4 bases and J by 5 bases; unmatched bases: 2. The CDR3 is CSVGGGDQPQHF. Written as DNA, the CDR3 is TGCAGCGTTGGAGGGGGCGATCAGCCCCAGCATTTT.

The chain is built from TRBV29-1 and TRBJ2-3; the D gene is possibly TRBD1 (6 bases). CDR3 length: 12 residues. V lost 6 bases to trimming and J lost 4 bases, with 11 bases between them. In germline, CDR1 is SQVTM, CDR2 ANQGSEA. The DNA for the CDR3 is TGCAGCGTAAACAGGGTTGCAGATACGCAGTATTTT. It encodes CSVNRVADTQYF.

The chain is built from TRBV5-6 and TRBJ1-2; TRBD1 might be the D (6 bases). The V and J ends lost 4 bases and 3 bases respectively, with 10 bases between them. CDR3 length: 13 amino acids. Germline CDR1 and CDR2: SGHDT and YYEEEE. CDR3 nucleotide sequence: TGTGCCAGCAGCCCAGAGGGGGACTATGGCTACACCTTC. Translated, it gives CASSPEGDYGYTF.

In this sample, this clone turned up once. The chain joins TRBV24-1 to TRBJ2-5; 8 bases match TRBD2. In germline, CDR1 is KGHDR, CDR2 SFDVKD. Unmatched junction bases numbered 4, after V lost 4 bases and J lost 1 base. This CDR3 spans 15 amino acids. The CDR3 loop is CATSEFGLAQETQYF. The CDR3 DNA follows: TGTGCCACCAGTGAATTCGGACTAGCCCAAGAGACCCAGTACTTC.

The chain joins TRBV3-1 (or the pseudogene TRBV3-2) to TRBJ2-2, with 10 nucleotides matching TRBD2. V shed 0 bases and J 5 bases; nucleotides not matched to a gene: 3. Germline-derived CDR1 and CDR2 are LGHDT and YNNKEL (reference sequence). The CDR3 runs to 16 residues. The CDR3: CASSQDSGRRTGELFF. CDR3 in DNA: TGTGCCAGCAGCCAAGATAGCGGGAGGAGAACCGGGGAGCTGTTTTTT.